This T cell receptor beta chain was captured in a study of OX40 agonist ivuxolimab in advanced cancers. Study summary: Cancers in dose escalation were hepatocellular, melanoma, renal cell and head and neck.

Sequencing was performed with immunoSEQ multiplex PCR; in TCRdb, only in-frame clones are kept and a portion is missing. There are roughly 80,000 clones in the sample; 84% occur only once, and roughly 7.1% lies in the top ten. The CDR3 runs 16 residues. Germline V CDR1 and CDR2: MNHEY, SMNVEV (reference sequence). J was trimmed by 8 bases and V by 7 bases; bases with no gene match: 16. Points from the study as a whole: In the 0.1 to 3.0 mg/kg range, CD4+ and CD8+ blood T cells had expanded clonally by week 6. Expanded peripheral T cells had an undetermined antigen specificity.

With respect to this clone: Its specificity is unknown.

The specimen was CD4+ or CD8+ T cells sorted from blood, collected in a trial of the OX40 agonist ivuxolimab. The chain is built from TRBV27 and TRBJ1-2, with 10 bases that match TRBD1. The clonotype originates from an adult with an advanced solid tumor such as melanoma, head and neck, liver or kidney cancer. The CDR3: CASTKSLPDRGDGYTF. The DNA of the CDR3 is TGTGCCAGCACCAAATCACTCCCGGACAGGGGGGACGGCTACACCTTC.